A single sample is the source of the 15 T cell receptor beta chains below, sequenced in a study of shared clonotypes between healthy human individuals. In the naive CD8 group, cells lacked CD45RO and were positively selected for CCR7, so terminally differentiated effector memory CD45RA+ cells were left out. The assay was immunoSEQ multiplex PCR, and TCRdb's table has in-frame clones only and misses some. The data show nearly 2 million clones, about 95% seen once. The sample consisted of naive CD8+ T cells sorted from blood. These receptor sequences come from a young man in good health.

The rearrangement joins TRBV18 to TRBJ2-2; TRBD1 matches 8 bases. This CDR3 has 15 residues. CDR1 and CDR2 (germline): KGHSH, LQKENI. The J segment lost 6 bases and the V segment lost 2 bases, leaving 5 bases of the junction unmatched. In DNA, the CDR3 is TGTGCCAGCTCACCAGGACAGGGAGGCTCCGGGGAGCTGTTTTTT. Amino acid sequence: CASSPGQGGSGELFF.

This rearrangement joins TRBV10-3 to TRBJ2-1; D not certain. CDR1 is ENHRY, CDR2 SYGVKD, per germline. CDR3 length equals 14 residues. V lost 3 bases to trimming and J lost 0 bases, with 6 bases between them. CDR3 in DNA: TGTGCCATCAGTGAAAGAGGCTCCTACAATGAGCAGTTCTTC. Its protein product is CAISERGSYNEQFF.

This chain uses TRBV6-5 with TRBJ2-3; D unresolved. Germline values: CDR1 MNHEY, CDR2 SVGAGI. Trimming removed 2 bases from V and 5 bases from J, with 8 bases in between. The CDR3 loop spans 13 amino acids. The chain's CDR3 is CASSYHQLDTQYF. The CDR3, as DNA: TGTGCCAGCAGTTACCACCAGTTAGATACGCAGTATTTT.

The V gene is TRBV6-5, the J gene TRBJ2-1; 11 nucleotides match TRBD2. The CDR3 has 15 amino acids. The V gene's germline CDR1 is MNHEY and CDR2 SVGAGI. The J segment lost 4 bases and the V segment lost 2 bases, leaving 1 base of the junction unmatched. The CDR3 DNA follows: TGTGCCAGCAGTTACAGGACTAGCGGGTACAATGAGCAGTTCTTC. This gives the protein CASSYRTSGYNEQFF.

The chain recombines TRBV5-6 with TRBJ2-5; D gene uncertain. The CDR3 extends over 12 amino acids. The germline V gene encodes CDR1 SGHDT and CDR2 YYEEEE. Trimming removed 0 bases from V and 9 bases from J, with 9 bases in between. The CDR3 bases are TGTGCCAGCAGCTTGGAGGATAGGGCCCAGTACTTC. It is translated as CASSLEDRAQYF.

In this sample, this clone turned up once. The chain links TRBV7-9 to TRBJ1-2, with D possibly TRBD1 on 6 matching bases. This CDR3 spans 16 amino acids. Germline CDR1 SEHNR, CDR2 FQNEAQ (reference sequence). V was shortened by 5 bases and J by 3 bases, with 19 bases between the two germline ends. CDR3 sequence reads: CASSRTLVEGDYGYTF. CDR3 nucleotide sequence: TGTGCCAGCAGCCGAACATTGGTCGAGGGGGACTATGGCTACACCTTC.

CDR3 bases: TGTGCCAGCAGCCATGTAGGGGGTTCCTATAATTCACCCCTCCACTTT. It encodes CASSHVGGSYNSPLHF. The V and J genes are TRBV13 and TRBJ1-6, with TRBD1 as a possible D gene (6 bases). Germline CDR1 PRHDT, CDR2 FYEKMQ (reference sequence). Trimming shortened V by 5 bases and J by 1 base, and 12 bases separated the two germline ends. The CDR3 runs 16 residues.

The V and J genes are TRBV27 and TRBJ2-1, with TRBD2 as a possible D gene (5 bases). V was shortened by 4 bases and J by 3 bases, with 7 bases between the two germline ends. The CDR3 contains 13 residues. CDR1 MNHEY and CDR2 SMNVEV come from the germline V gene (reference sequence). The CDR3: CASSYTSYNEQFF. For the CDR3, the DNA is TGTGCCAGCAGTTACACTAGCTACAATGAGCAGTTCTTC.

The J gene is TRBJ2-7, the V gene TRBV7-3; no clear D. The CDR3 extends over 14 amino acids. Germline CDR1 is SGHTA and CDR2 is FQGTGA. With 2 bases removed from V and 7 bases from J, the gap between germline ends came to 15 bases. This CDR3 is CASSLLGPPGEQYF. The CDR3 region has the DNA TGTGCCAGCAGCTTATTAGGACCCCCCGGTGAGCAGTACTTC.

The chain combines TRBV9 with TRBJ1-1; D call uncertain. CDR3 length: 12 residues. Trimming left V 3 bases short and J 3 bases short, with 6 bases between. Looked up from germline, CDR1 is SGDLS and CDR2 is YYNGEE. CDR3 nucleotide sequence: TGTGCCAGCAGCGGCGACGACACTGAAGCTTTCTTT. Protein sequence: CASSGDDTEAFF.

This clone was counted between two and nine times. This same CDR3 is encoded by further DNA sequences in the sample. V and J are TRBV5-6 and TRBJ2-7; 7 bases agree with TRBD1. J lost 2 bases, V lost 3 bases, and 2 bases had no gene match. Germline loops: CDR1 SGHDT, CDR2 YYEEEE. The CDR3 has 13 amino acids. This CDR3 reads CASSWDRAYEQYF. The DNA for the CDR3 is TGTGCCAGCAGCTGGGACAGAGCCTACGAGCAGTACTTC.

Of note for this clone: Other DNA sequences from this sample encode an identical CDR3 as well. This chain connects TRBV25-1 to TRBJ1-4, with D possibly matching TRBD1 (5 bases). Between the trimmed V and J ends, which lost 4 bases and 3 bases, there was a span of 9 bases. The CDR3 is 14 amino acids. Germline loops: CDR1 MGHDK, CDR2 SYGVNS. The CDR3 protein is CASSVDRANEKLFF. Here the CDR3 DNA reads TGTGCCAGCAGTGTTGACAGAGCTAATGAAAAACTGTTTTTT.

Comment on this clone: This sample includes further DNA sequences coding for the same CDR3. The gene calls are TRBV6-5 and TRBJ1-1; D gene unclear. The germline V and J ends were trimmed by 0 bases and 4 bases, with 9 bases remaining between them. Germline CDR1 reads MNHEY; CDR2 reads SVGAGI. CDR3 size: 14 residues. The CDR3 here is CASSYSPGGTEAFF. The CDR3 bases are TGTGCCAGCAGTTACTCCCCCGGAGGCACTGAAGCTTTCTTT.

This chain uses TRBV28 with TRBJ2-7, with D perhaps TRBD1 (6 bases). Looked up from germline, CDR1 is MDHEN and CDR2 is SYDVKM. The CDR3 has 15 amino acids. V was trimmed by 3 bases and J by 2 bases, leaving 14 bases between them. CDR3 DNA: TGTGCCAGCAGTTTTCGGGGCGGACAGACCTACGAGCAGTACTTC. This codes for CASSFRGGQTYEQYF.

This clone appeared once. This sequence joins TRBV28 and TRBJ2-7; 7 bases line up with TRBD1. Unmatched junction bases numbered 9, after V lost 6 bases and J lost 7 bases. CDR1 is MDHEN and CDR2 is SYDVKM in the germline V gene. The CDR3 sequence is 13 residues long. The CDR3 bases are TGTGCCAGCAGACTGACAGGGTTCGAGGAGCAGTACTTC. Its translation is CASRLTGFEEQYF.